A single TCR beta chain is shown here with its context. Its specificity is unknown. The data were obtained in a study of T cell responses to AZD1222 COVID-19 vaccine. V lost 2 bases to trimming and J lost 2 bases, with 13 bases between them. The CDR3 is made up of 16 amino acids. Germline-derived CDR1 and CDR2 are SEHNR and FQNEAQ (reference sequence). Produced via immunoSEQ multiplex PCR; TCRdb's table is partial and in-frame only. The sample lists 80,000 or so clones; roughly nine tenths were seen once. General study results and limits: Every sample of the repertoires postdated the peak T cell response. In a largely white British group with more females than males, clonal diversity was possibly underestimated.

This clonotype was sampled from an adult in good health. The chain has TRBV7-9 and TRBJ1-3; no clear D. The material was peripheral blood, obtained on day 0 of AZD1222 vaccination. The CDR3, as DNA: TGTGCCAGCAGCTTATCCCCCCACCGGGCTGGAAACACCATATATTTT. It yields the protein CASSLSPHRAGNTIYF.